A single sample gave rise to the 2 T cell receptor beta chains below, sequenced in a study of T-cell memory formation after mild COVID-19. TCRdb fed the 5' RACE reads into MiXCR, producing one record per CDR3 protein. This sample has 150,000 to 200,000 distinct CDR3 sequences, with 16% found just once. Sequenced material: PBMCs or a T cell subset sorted from them (not recorded which). These receptors all stem from an adult woman who had mild COVID-19 (a few samples of this study predate the infection). Cell type and time point are not known.

Only a few counts were recorded for this clonotype. The gene calls are TRBV5-4 and TRBJ2-1; 8 bases align to TRBD2. V shed 0 bases, J shed 5 bases, and the junction held 10 bases outside the gene matches. Germline V gives CDR1 SGHNT, CDR2 YYREEE (reference sequence). This CDR3 comprises 17 residues. CDR3 sequence: CASSLAASGSFHNEQFF. The CDR3 coding sequence is TGTGCCAGCAGCTTGGCTGCGAGCGGGAGTTTCCACAATGAGCAGTTCTTC.

This clonotype has only a few counts. The genes are TRBV5-4 and TRBJ1-1; D perhaps matches TRBD1 (6 bases). From germline, CDR1 is SGHNT and CDR2 YYREEE (reference sequence). V was shortened by 2 bases and J by 3 bases, with 14 bases between the two germline ends. The CDR3 consists of 15 residues. The CDR3 nucleotides read TGTGCCAGCAGCTTTGGAGGAGGGGGGGACACTGAAGCTTTCTTT. It translates to CASSFGGGGDTEAFF.